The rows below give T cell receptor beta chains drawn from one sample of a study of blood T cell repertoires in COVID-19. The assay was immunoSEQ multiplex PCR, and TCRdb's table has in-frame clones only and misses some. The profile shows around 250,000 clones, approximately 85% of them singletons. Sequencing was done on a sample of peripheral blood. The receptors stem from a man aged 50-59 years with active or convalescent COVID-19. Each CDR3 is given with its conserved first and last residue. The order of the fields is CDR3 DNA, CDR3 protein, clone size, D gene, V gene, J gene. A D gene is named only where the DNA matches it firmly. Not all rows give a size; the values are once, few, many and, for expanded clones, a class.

cdr3_nt: TGTGCCAGCGCCTCCGCAGGGGGCGCCCGAGATTCACCCCTCCACTTT
cdr3_aa: CASASAGGARDSPLHF
clone_size: .
d_call: TRBD1
v_call: TRBV28
j_call: TRBJ1-6

cdr3_nt: TGTGCCAGCAGCGTAGATACAGGCAATTCACCCCTCCACTTT
cdr3_aa: CASSVDTGNSPLHF
clone_size: once
d_call: .
v_call: TRBV9
j_call: TRBJ1-6

cdr3_nt: TGTGCCAGCAACAGAGGACAGGGCGAAAGTAGCGCTTACACCTTC
cdr3_aa: CASNRGQGESSAYTF
clone_size: .
d_call: TRBD1
v_call: TRBV6-6
j_call: TRBJ1-2

cdr3_nt: TGTGCCAGCAGCGCACGGGGTCTGAACGAGGAGCAGTTCTTC
cdr3_aa: CASSARGLNEEQFF
clone_size: once
d_call: .
v_call: TRBV9
j_call: TRBJ2-1

cdr3_nt: TGTGCCAGCAGTAAAACCTTCCAGCGGAAAGAGACCCAGTACTTC
cdr3_aa: CASSKTFQRKETQYF
clone_size: .
d_call: .
v_call: TRBV2
j_call: TRBJ2-5

cdr3_nt: TGCGCCAGCAGCGGCCTGCCAACCCTCTCTCGCGAGCAGTACTTC
cdr3_aa: CASSGLPTLSREQYF
clone_size: .
d_call: .
v_call: TRBV5-1
j_call: TRBJ2-7

cdr3_nt: TGTGCCTGGATTGGGCAGAACACCCCCCCGGAGACCCAGTACTTC
cdr3_aa: CAWIGQNTPPETQYF
clone_size: few
d_call: .
v_call: TRBV30
j_call: TRBJ2-5

cdr3_nt: TGCGCCAGCACCGCGGGTGGAAAACTGTTTTTT
cdr3_aa: CASTAGGKLFF
clone_size: .
d_call: .
v_call: TRBV10-1
j_call: TRBJ1-4

cdr3_nt: TGCGCCAGCAGCCGTATACCCGGGACTAGCCGGAGGCCCTCCTACAATGAGCAGTTCTTC
cdr3_aa: CASSRIPGTSRRPSYNEQFF
clone_size: .
d_call: TRBD2
v_call: TRBV4-1
j_call: TRBJ2-1

cdr3_nt: TGTGCCAGCAGCGTTGAGGGACAGATCACCGGGGAGCTGTTTTTT
cdr3_aa: CASSVEGQITGELFF
clone_size: once
d_call: TRBD1
v_call: TRBV2
j_call: TRBJ2-2

cdr3_nt: TGTGCCAGCAGTGAAGCCAGGGCGCTAGGCTACACCTTC
cdr3_aa: CASSEARALGYTF
clone_size: .
d_call: .
v_call: TRBV6-1
j_call: TRBJ1-2

cdr3_nt: TGTGCCAGCAGCTTGGACGCGGCCTACGAGCAGTACTTC
cdr3_aa: CASSLDAAYEQYF
clone_size: .
d_call: .
v_call: TRBV5-5
j_call: TRBJ2-7

cdr3_nt: TGCGCCAGCAGCTGGGGCCTTCTGGGGACCGGGGAGCTGTTTTTT
cdr3_aa: CASSWGLLGTGELFF
clone_size: many
d_call: .
v_call: TRBV5-1
j_call: TRBJ2-2